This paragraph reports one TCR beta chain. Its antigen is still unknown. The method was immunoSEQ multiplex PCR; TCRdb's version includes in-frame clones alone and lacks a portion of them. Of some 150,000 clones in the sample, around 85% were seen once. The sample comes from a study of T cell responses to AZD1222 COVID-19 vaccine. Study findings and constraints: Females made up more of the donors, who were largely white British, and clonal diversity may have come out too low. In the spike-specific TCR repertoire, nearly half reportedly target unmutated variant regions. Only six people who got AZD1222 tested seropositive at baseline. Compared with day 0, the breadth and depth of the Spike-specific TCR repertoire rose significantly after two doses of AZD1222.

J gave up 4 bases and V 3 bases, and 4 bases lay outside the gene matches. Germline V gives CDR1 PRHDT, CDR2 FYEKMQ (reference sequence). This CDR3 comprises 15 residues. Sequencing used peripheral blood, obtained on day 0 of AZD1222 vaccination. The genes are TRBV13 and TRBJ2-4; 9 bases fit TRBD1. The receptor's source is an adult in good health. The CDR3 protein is CASSFGDREKNIQYF. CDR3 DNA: TGTGCCAGCAGCTTTGGGGACAGGGAGAAAAACATTCAGTACTTC.